This TCR beta chain is drawn from a study of human versus mouse CDR3 diversity and MHC coevolution. Study-level background: Between roughly 5.5 x 10^6 and 1.8 x 10^7 valid reads came from each sample.

As to this clone: Its antigen is not known.

General study results and limits: Human T cells underwent selection on roughly six different MHC II alleles. Clonal inequality was lowest in most of the three human donors.

Clones were read by immunoSEQ multiplex PCR, and TCRdb kept only the in-frame ones, dropping some. The data show about 77,000 clones, 85% to 95% seen once. The source is a person aged 25 to 69 in good health. Sequences were obtained from naive CD4+ T cells from blood. Subset: CD45RO-negative CD62L-positive naive CD4 T cells.

For the CDR3, the DNA is TGTGCCAGCAGCTTACTAACTAGCGGGAGGAGCTCCTACGAGCAGTACTTC. Encoded protein: CASSLLTSGRSSYEQYF. J is TRBJ2-7 and V is TRBV11-2; 12 bases match TRBD2. This CDR3 region has 17 residues. Germline CDR1 SGHAT, CDR2 FQNNGV. J gave up 0 bases and V 2 bases, and 5 bases lay outside the gene matches.